This T cell receptor beta chain stems from a study of blood T cell repertoires in COVID-19. Sequenced by immunoSEQ multiplex PCR; TCRdb stores in-frame clones only, minus some. Of 160,000 or so clones listed, 82% are singletons. Germline V gene lookup returns CDR1 LNHDA and CDR2 SQIVND (reference sequence). The V end was cut by 6 bases, the J end by 8 bases, with 10 bases between. The CDR3 covers 11 residues. The rearrangement uses TRBV19 and TRBJ1-1; D is unresolved. Sequencing was performed on peripheral blood. The receptor's source is a woman aged 70-85 years with acute or convalescent COVID-19. CDR3 bases: TGTGCCAGTAGGACCCCCGGGGAAGCTTTCTTT. It yields the protein CASRTPGEAFF.